The TCR beta chain described here comes from a study of sequential checkpoint blockade in melanoma. The wider study: Randomization was 1:1 between first-line nivolumab→ipilimumab and ipilimumab→nivolumab. Both treatment sequences were followed by maintenance nivolumab.

Libraries were prepared by immunoSEQ multiplex PCR; TCRdb keeps only in-frame clonotypes and omits some of them. The top ten hold 10% of the sample, which has roughly 20,000 clones, approximately 80% seen once. This sample's treatment: randomized to nivolumab then ipilimumab (arm A) or the reverse (arm B). DNA-damaging chemotherapy had not been given to any patient beforehand. Live CD3+CD8+ CD19− CD56− cells were sorted from PBMCs. This CDR3 has 15 amino acids. Germline V gives CDR1 LGHNT, CDR2 FRNRAP. Germline trimming cut 6 bases from V and 6 bases from J; bases unmatched to any gene: 8. This TCR derives from a human donor with melanoma. The source was CD8+ T cells sorted from blood (inferred from file names), collected from a patient given nivolumab and ipilimumab in sequence. The V call is TRBV12-5, the J call TRBJ1-4, with TRBD1 matching over 9 bases. The CDR3 spells CASGKKQGADEKLFF. In nucleotides, the CDR3 is TGTGCTAGTGGCAAAAAACAGGGGGCTGATGAAAAACTGTTTTTT. Complete variable domain (other parts from reference TRBV12-5 and TRBJ1-4): DARVTQTPRHKVTEMGQEVTMRCQPILGHNTVFWYRQTMMQGLELLAYFRNRAPLDDSGMPKDRFSAEMPDATLATLKIQPSEPRDSAVYFCASGKKQGADEKLFFGSGTQLSVL.